This entry is about one T cell receptor (beta chain). The CDR3 runs to 14 residues. The sample is drawn from a study of T cell changes during pregnancy in multiple sclerosis. Some clones are missing from TCRdb's copy, which holds only in-frame ones; the method was immunoSEQ multiplex PCR. The sample has 35,000 to 40,000 clones, 90% seen once. The clonotype was recovered from a female donor with multiple sclerosis, enrolled in a pregnancy study. Sequencing used CD4+ T cells from peripheral blood mononuclear cells, obtained in the second trimester of pregnancy. This chain connects TRBV21-1 to TRBJ2-1; the D call in the table, TRBD1, was not verified against the DNA. TRBV21-1 is reported as a pseudogene. Here the CDR3 reads CASSRDRQGGEQFF. The CDR3 DNA reads as TGTGCCAGCAGCAGAGACAGACAGGGAGGTGAGCAGTTCTTC.